This T cell receptor beta chain was observed in a study of shared T cell receptors in the human thymus. V dropped 10 bases and J dropped 8 bases, with 20 bases sitting between them. The CDR3 loop spans 14 amino acids. The germline CDR1 and CDR2 sequences are MDHEN and SYDVKM. Some clones are missing from TCRdb's copy, which holds only in-frame ones; the method was immunoSEQ multiplex PCR. The repertoire holds hundreds of thousands of clones, with more than 75% as singletons. These records were also assigned to another study, of human thymus T cells. That study reports: Thymus tissue was removed during corrective cardiac surgery. What appeared biased in thymic and blood repertoires was the usage of V and J genes. Thymic repertoires of unrelated individuals were reported in related research to overlap highly.

This TCR was sampled from a boy younger than two with a congenital heart defect. Sequencing was performed on thymocytes. The J gene is TRBJ1-4, the V gene TRBV28, with D perhaps TRBD1 (6 bases). The CDR3 coding sequence is TGTGCCACCTGGGTGGGCAGGGGAAGAGAAAAACTGTTTTTT. This codes for CATWVGRGREKLFF.